Below, 27 T cell receptor beta chains from the same sample are listed, as sequenced in a study of cytomegalovirus exposure and HLA in healthy donors. Both 60 Vbeta primers and 13 Jbeta primers went into the PCR. Libraries were prepared by immunoSEQ multiplex PCR; TCRdb keeps only in-frame clonotypes and omits some of them. The sample totals some 96,000 clones. Sample: PBMCs. These receptors all come from a woman aged 25 to 39 in good health and CMV-seronegative.

The chain recombines TRBV7-3 with TRBJ2-1; weak D call: TRBD1 (6 bases). The CDR3 sequence is 14 residues long. Germline CDR1 SGHTA, CDR2 FQGTGA. Trimming shortened V by 5 bases and J by 4 bases, and 12 bases separated the two germline ends. The CDR3 nucleotides read TGTGCCAGCAGCCAGGCAGGGGAATACAATGAGCAGTTCTTC. Translating it yields CASSQAGEYNEQFF.

This chain links TRBV18 with TRBJ1-2; D is undetermined. V gave up 2 bases and J gave up 6 bases, with 10 bases separating them. Per the germline V gene, CDR1 is KGHSH and CDR2 is LQKENI. The CDR3 has 13 amino acids. CDR3 DNA: TGTGCCAGCTCACCAGGGCAGGTCGATGGCTACACCTTC. It translates to CASSPGQVDGYTF.

This chain links TRBV28 with TRBJ2-3; 9 positions match TRBD2. V shed 3 bases and J 2 bases; nucleotides not matched to a gene: 3. Germline V gene data show CDR1 as MDHEN and CDR2 as SYDVKM. CDR3 length equals 15 residues. CDR3 residues: CASSLAGGPTDTQYF. CDR3 sequence (DNA): TGTGCCAGCAGTTTGGCGGGGGGGCCCACAGATACGCAGTATTTT.

This chain connects TRBV19 to TRBJ1-1, with D possibly matching TRBD1 (6 bases). Looked up from germline, CDR1 is LNHDA and CDR2 is SQIVND (reference sequence). The V end lost 6 bases, the J end lost 8 bases, and 19 bases lay between the germline ends. This CDR3 contains 14 residues. CDR3 sequence (DNA): TGTGCCAGTAGGAACGATAACTGGGGGGGCGAAGCTTTCTTT. This translates into CASRNDNWGGEAFF.

V and J are TRBV6-5 and TRBJ1-5; D is ambiguous. Trimming shortened V by 5 bases and J by 5 bases, and 13 bases separated the two germline ends. Looked up from germline, CDR1 is MNHEY and CDR2 is SVGAGI. The CDR3 is 14 amino acids. Written as DNA, the CDR3 is TGTGCCAGCAGTCTATGGGCTTCCCATCAGCCCCAGCATTTT. Translating gives CASSLWASHQPQHF.

This sequence joins TRBV15 and TRBJ2-5, with a possible D match to TRBD1 (5 bases). This CDR3 spans 14 amino acids. From germline, CDR1 is LNHNV and CDR2 YYDKDF (reference sequence). V shed 0 bases and J shed 4 bases, with 9 bases lying between them. The chain's CDR3 is CATSRDLGAETQYF. The CDR3 DNA sequence: TGTGCCACCAGCAGAGATCTTGGGGCAGAGACCCAGTACTTC.

The chain employs TRBV11-2 and TRBJ2-5; 7 bases line up with TRBD1. Germline V CDR1 and CDR2: SGHAT, FQNNGV. The CDR3 loop spans 13 amino acids. V shed 5 bases and J 5 bases; nucleotides not matched to a gene: 5. CDR3 region: CASSPRGLETQYF. The CDR3 DNA reads as TGTGCCAGCAGCCCCAGGGGGTTGGAGACCCAGTACTTC.

The CDR3 DNA follows: TGTGCCAGCACCCGGACAGGGAGTGGAAACACCATATATTTT. Its protein is CASTRTGSGNTIYF. The V call is TRBV6-5, the J call TRBJ1-3; 8 nucleotides agree with TRBD1. Trimming removed 7 bases from V and 3 bases from J; junction bases left unmatched: 5. CDR1 and CDR2 from the germline V gene are MNHEY and SVGAGI. The CDR3 runs 14 residues.

V and J are TRBV2 and TRBJ1-2; 9 bases fit TRBD1. The V gene end was trimmed by 2 bases and the J gene end by 8 bases; junction bases not matched to a gene: 9. The CDR3 loop spans 15 amino acids. Germline values: CDR1 SNHLY, CDR2 FYNNEI. The CDR3 loop is CASSEIGGQGGGYTF. The CDR3 coding sequence is TGTGCCAGCAGTGAAATTGGGGGACAGGGAGGAGGCTACACCTTC. Full variable domain (outside the CDR3, taken from reference TRBV2 and TRBJ1-2): EPEVTQTPSHQVTQMGQEVILRCVPISNHLYFYWYRQILGQKVEFLVSFYNNEISEKSEIFDDQFSVERPDGSNFTLKIRSTKLEDSAMYFCASSEIGGQGGGYTFGSGTRLTVV.

This chain joins TRBV15 and TRBJ1-2; unclear D gene. Germline CDR1 and CDR2: LNHNV and YYDKDF (reference sequence). The CDR3 loop spans 14 amino acids. V was trimmed by 0 bases and J by 5 bases, leaving 10 bases between them. CDR3 nucleotides: TGTGCCACCAGCAGAGATCCGGGATTTTATGGCTACACCTTC. Amino acids: CATSRDPGFYGYTF. Complete variable domain (other parts from reference TRBV15 and TRBJ1-2): DAMVIQNPRYQVTQFGKPVTLSCSQTLNHNVMYWYQQKSSQAPKLLFHYYDKDFNNEADTPDNFQSRRPNTSFCFLDIRSPGLGDTAMYLCATSRDPGFYGYTFGSGTRLTVV.

This chain connects TRBV9 to TRBJ2-2; 12 bases map to TRBD1. The CDR3 has 17 residues. V lost 1 base to trimming and J lost 5 bases; unmatched junction nucleotides: 6. The germline V gene has CDR1 SGDLS and CDR2 YYNGEE. The CDR3 is CASSVPGQGADTGELFF. CDR3 sequence (DNA): TGTGCCAGCAGCGTACCGGGACAGGGGGCAGATACCGGGGAGCTGTTTTTT. Looking up the rest from reference TRBV9 and TRBJ2-2 gives the full variable domain: DSGVTQTPKHLITATGQRVTLRCSPRSGDLSVYWYQQSLDQGLQFLIQYYNGEERAKGNILERFSAQQFPDLHSELNLSSLELGDSALYFCASSVPGQGADTGELFFGEGSRLTVL.

Here the CDR3 DNA reads TGTGCCAGCAGCCCCCGCAGCCAAGAGACCCAGTACTTC. Translating it yields CASSPRSQETQYF. This chain uses TRBV11-1 with TRBJ2-5; D gene ambiguous. Trimming removed 5 bases from V and 1 base from J, with 8 bases in between. CDR1 and CDR2 from the germline V gene are SGHAT and FQDESV (reference sequence). The CDR3 covers 13 residues.

The V gene is TRBV6-5, the J gene TRBJ1-1; the D gene is possibly TRBD1 (5 bases). Per germline, CDR1 MNHEY and CDR2 SVGAGI. V gave up 7 bases and J gave up 11 bases, with 20 bases separating them. The CDR3 loop spans 13 amino acids. CDR3 region: CASTRSGQSLAFF. The DNA of the CDR3 is TGTGCCAGCACCAGATCCGGACAATCCCTGGCTTTCTTT.

The V and J genes are TRBV2 and TRBJ1-4, with D uncertain. CDR1 and CDR2 (germline): SNHLY, FYNNEI. CDR3 length: 13 amino acids. Trimming left V 6 bases short and J 7 bases short, with 12 bases between. The CDR3 DNA reads as TGTGCCAGCAGCCCGGGGTCAGGTGAAAAACTGTTTTTT. As protein: CASSPGSGEKLFF.

The gene calls are TRBV11-2 and TRBJ2-1, with 7 bases that match TRBD2. The CDR3 covers 16 residues. Germline values: CDR1 SGHAT, CDR2 FQNNGV. Losses at the gene ends were 3 bases for V and 0 bases for J; bases not matched to a gene: 5. CDR3 residues: CASSFTTGGSYNEQFF. In nucleotides, the CDR3 is TGTGCCAGCAGCTTTACTACGGGGGGCTCCTACAATGAGCAGTTCTTC.

The chain recombines TRBV28 with TRBJ1-5; 10 bases map to TRBD1. Trimming at V came to 7 bases and at J to 7 bases, leaving 16 bases not matched to a gene. The germline V gene has CDR1 MDHEN and CDR2 SYDVKM. The CDR3 has 17 amino acids. CDR3 nucleotide sequence: TGTGCCAGCACTCCTCCGACCCGGGACAGGGGAGAACAGCCCCAGCATTTT. It specifies CASTPPTRDRGEQPQHF.

The chain is built from TRBV6-1 and TRBJ1-3; D not resolved. V shed 7 bases and J shed 4 bases, with 17 bases lying between them. The CDR3 length is 15 residues. Germline CDR1 and CDR2: MNHNS and SASEGT. The CDR3 DNA reads as TGTGCCAGCACTAATACCCCCGATTTGGGAAACACCATATATTTT. Amino acid sequence: CASTNTPDLGNTIYF.

V usage is TRBV25-1 and J usage is TRBJ2-2, with TRBD2 identical over 10 bases. V was clipped by 8 bases and J by 6 bases; unmatched bases: 9. The CDR3 has 15 amino acids. The germline gives CDR1 MGHDK, CDR2 SYGVNS. The CDR3 DNA reads TGTGCCAGCGGGCCTAGCGGGAGTTATTCCGGGGAGCTGTTTTTT. It encodes CASGPSGSYSGELFF. Full variable domain (outside the CDR3, taken from reference TRBV25-1 and TRBJ2-2): EADIYQTPRYLVIGTGKKITLECSQTMGHDKMYWYQQDPGMELHLIHYSYGVNSTEKGDLSSESTVSRIRTEHFPLTLESARPSHTSQYLCASGPSGSYSGELFFGEGSRLTVL.

This chain links TRBV5-1 with TRBJ1-1; no definite D call. V was pared by 0 bases and J by 0 bases, with 9 bases between. The CDR3 loop spans 15 amino acids. CDR1 and CDR2 (germline): SGHRS, YFSETQ. CDR3 sequence reads: CASSLAGVMNTEAFF. The CDR3 DNA follows: TGCGCCAGCAGCTTGGCCGGGGTCATGAACACTGAAGCTTTCTTT. The variable domain in full, completed from reference TRBV5-1 and TRBJ1-1, reads KAGVTQTPRYLIKTRGQQVTLSCSPISGHRSVSWYQQTPGQGLQFLFEYFSETQRNKGNFPGRFSGRQFSNSRSEMNVSTLELGDSALYLCASSLAGVMNTEAFFGQGTRLTVV.

This chain links TRBV7-2 with TRBJ2-1; 8 bases match TRBD2. The CDR3 covers 14 residues. Germline V gene sequence: CDR1 SGHTA, CDR2 FQGNSA. V lost 3 bases, J lost 6 bases, and 4 bases stayed unmatched. CDR3 sequence (DNA): TGTGCCAGCAGCTTCTCCGGGACTAGCAATGAGCAGTTCTTC. Its translation is CASSFSGTSNEQFF.

V usage is TRBV27 and J usage is TRBJ2-5; D possibly corresponds to TRBD2 (6 bases). CDR3 length equals 14 residues. CDR1 and CDR2 from the germline V gene are MNHEY and SMNVEV (reference sequence). V lost 3 bases to trimming and J lost 4 bases, with 12 bases between them. This chain's CDR3 is CASSLTRFLETQYF. In nucleotides, the CDR3 is TGTGCCAGCAGTTTGACTAGATTTCTAGAGACCCAGTACTTC.

The chain has TRBV5-1 and TRBJ2-5; the D gene is possibly TRBD1 (6 bases). The J call may be wrong; the DNA end is better matched by TRBJ2-7. CDR1 and CDR2 (germline): SGHRS, YFSETQ. The CDR3 is 13 amino acids. This chain's CDR3 is CASSSDSGYEQYF. The DNA of the CDR3 is TGCGCCAGCAGCTCGGACAGTGGCTACGAGCAGTACTTC.

With respect to this clone: The sample holds other DNA sequences that translate to the same CDR3. The chain has TRBV6-4 and TRBJ2-5; TRBD2 matches 9 bases. The germline CDR1 and CDR2 sequences are MRHNA and SNTAGT. V was clipped by 0 bases and J by 2 bases; unmatched bases: 1. The CDR3 totals 15 residues. CDR3 bases: TGTGCCAGCAGTGACTCAAGCGGGGGGCAAGAGACCCAGTACTTC. It yields the protein CASSDSSGGQETQYF.

The genes are TRBV5-1 and TRBJ2-3; perhaps TRBD2 as D (5 bases). V was trimmed by 1 base and J by 5 bases, leaving 8 bases between them. There are 13 residues in the CDR3. In germline, CDR1 is SGHRS, CDR2 YFSETQ. In DNA, the CDR3 is TGCGCCAGCAGCTTGACTGGAGGAGATACGCAGTATTTT. Its protein is CASSLTGGDTQYF.

CDR3 protein: CASSLLGSRPSTDTQYF. The DNA of the CDR3 is TGCGCCAGCAGCTTGCTGGGTAGCCGACCTAGCACAGATACGCAGTATTTT. The V gene is TRBV5-1, the J gene TRBJ2-3; D is ambiguous. CDR1 is SGHRS and CDR2 is YFSETQ in the germline V gene. Trimming shortened V by 1 base and J by 0 bases, and 15 bases separated the two germline ends. This CDR3 region has 17 residues.

The chain uses TRBV14 and TRBJ2-1, with TRBD2 as a possible D gene (5 bases). This CDR3 region has 15 residues. Per germline, CDR1 SGHDN and CDR2 FVKESK. V was pared by 2 bases and J by 2 bases, with 10 bases between. This CDR3 reads CASSQLPGAYNEQFF. The CDR3, as DNA: TGTGCCAGCAGCCAACTCCCCGGGGCCTACAATGAGCAGTTCTTC.

The gene calls are TRBV2 and TRBJ1-4, with 8 bases fitting TRBD1. This CDR3 is 15 amino acids long. Unmatched junction bases numbered 5, after V lost 5 bases and J lost 3 bases. The germline CDR1 and CDR2 sequences are SNHLY and FYNNEI. CDR3 sequence: CASSPGQGSNEKLFF. The CDR3 DNA follows: TGTGCCAGCAGTCCAGGACAGGGCTCTAATGAAAAACTGTTTTTT.